This TCR beta chain was recorded in a study of a mutant IDH1 vaccine in newly diagnosed glioma. About the research overall: V12 fell at week 35 and V13, the study end, at week 47.

TCRdb keeps only in-frame clones here, not all; method: immunoSEQ multiplex PCR. The repertoire holds tens of thousands of clones, with approximately 82% as singletons. To note about this clone: Its antigen remains unknown.

Time point specified: week 47, end of study. Vaccination comprised doses that each held 300 ug of mutant IDH1 20-mer peptide, plus topical imiquimod. Material: PBMCs, obtained from a glioma patient whose treatment included an IDH1 peptide vaccine. This TCR was sampled from a man between 18 and 35 years old with glioma. Some clones in this sample may be carry-over from other donors' samples.

CDR3 sequence (DNA): TGTGCCAGTCGGACAGGCTACAATGAAAAACTGTTTTTT. This sequence encodes CASRTGYNEKLFF. This chain joins TRBV19 and TRBJ1-4; 7 positions agree with TRBD1. Germline values: CDR1 LNHDA, CDR2 SQIVND (reference sequence). CDR3 size: 13 residues. J lost 5 bases, V lost 8 bases, and 5 bases had no gene match.